This section outlines one TCR beta chain sequence together with its context. This record comes from a study of shared clonotypes between healthy human individuals. Study summary: The plates for each donor numbered three CD4 naive, three CD4 memory, two CD8 naive and one CD8 memory.

CDR3 length: 18 residues. V was clipped by 2 bases and J by 4 bases; unmatched bases: 13. Germline CDR1 reads SGHTA; CDR2 reads FQGNSA. Investigators spread the genomic DNA of each subset evenly over several immunoSEQ plates. Study processing details: Without quality scores, immunoSEQ junctional reads could not be filtered like full-length reads. Assay used: immunoSEQ multiplex PCR; TCRdb lists only in-frame clones, some missing. The V and J calls and the clone size are those of that table, but D and trimming were determined from the DNA. The table shows some 1.1 million clones, with about 72% occurring only once.

The sequenced sample was memory CD4+ T cells from PBMCs. Subset given: CD45RA-negative fraction. The origin of this receptor is a man aged 18-30 years in good health. Some clones in this sample may be carry-over from other donors' samples. The chain has TRBV7-2 and TRBJ2-5, with 10 bases fitting TRBD2. CDR3 sequence: CASSLSRGASGSLETQYF. CDR3 coding DNA: TGTGCCAGCAGCTTAAGTAGGGGGGCTAGCGGGAGTTTAGAGACCCAGTACTTC.